The 22 T cell receptor beta chains below come from one sample, sequenced in a study of blood T cell repertoires in COVID-19. Profiling relied on immunoSEQ multiplex PCR, and the TCRdb table lists in-frame clones only, not all of them. The repertoire holds about 170,000 clones, with roughly 85% as singletons. The sample comprised PBMCs or T cells enriched from blood (not recorded which). These receptors were taken from a woman aged 45-59 years who had recovered from COVID-19.

The V gene is TRBV12-3 or TRBV12-4, the J gene TRBJ1-1; D is possibly TRBD1 (5 bases). The CDR3 contains 13 residues. The V and J ends lost 8 bases and 4 bases respectively, with 14 bases between them. CDR3 in DNA: TGTGCCAGCGAGGCTGGGGCCGGCACTGAAGCTTTCTTT. It is translated as CASEAGAGTEAFF.

On this clone: The junction departs from germline at one end; a sequencing error may be responsible. V is TRBV20-1 and J is TRBJ1-4, with D unresolved. CDR1 and CDR2 (germline): DFQATT, SNEGSKA (reference sequence). The CDR3 totals 10 residues. The CDR3 coding sequence is TGCAGTGCTAGTTGGGGAGACCCCATTTTT. Its protein product is CSASWGDPIF.

The chain couples TRBV6-5 to TRBJ2-3, with D tentatively TRBD2 (6 bases). V lost 0 bases and J 5 bases, leaving 12 bases between the germline ends. Per germline, CDR1 MNHEY and CDR2 SVGAGI. The CDR3 loop spans 15 amino acids. The CDR3 bases are TGTGCCAGCAGTTACTCCGGGACTGTGGGAGATACGCAGTATTTT. This sequence encodes CASSYSGTVGDTQYF.

The rearrangement links TRBV4-2 to TRBJ1-6; 9 bases match TRBD1. After removal of 3 bases from V and 13 bases from J, the junction contained 16 bases not matched to a gene. The CDR3 loop spans 17 amino acids. CDR1 is LGHNA, CDR2 YNFKEQ, per germline. CDR3 sequence reads: CASSQEQGALGIQPLHF. The CDR3 DNA sequence: TGTGCCAGCAGCCAGGAACAGGGGGCGCTTGGAATTCAGCCCCTCCACTTT.

This chain connects TRBV7-2 to TRBJ1-2; 7 bases map to TRBD1. The V gene end was trimmed by 2 bases and the J gene end by 4 bases; junction bases not matched to a gene: 4. Germline V gives CDR1 SGHTA, CDR2 FQGNSA. This CDR3 has 14 amino acids. CDR3 in DNA: TGTGCCAGCAGCTTATCCCAGGGGGTCTATGGCTACACCTTC. Translating it yields CASSLSQGVYGYTF.

This clone was counted between two and nine times. The chain carries TRBV4-3 and TRBJ1-1, with unresolved D. V dropped 3 bases and J dropped 3 bases, with 8 bases sitting between them. Germline CDR1 LGHNA, CDR2 YSLEER. This CDR3 has 13 residues. The CDR3 here is CASSQGFYTEAFF. The CDR3, as DNA: TGCGCCAGCAGCCAGGGCTTCTACACTGAAGCTTTCTTT.

The chain combines TRBV18 with TRBJ1-1, with a possible D match to TRBD1 (6 bases). Germline lookup yields CDR1 KGHSH and CDR2 LQKENI. Trimming left V 5 bases short and J 2 bases short, with 12 bases between. This CDR3 has 14 residues. The CDR3 bases are TGTGCCAGCTCATCGACAGGACCAAACACTGAAGCTTTCTTT. Protein product: CASSSTGPNTEAFF.

The chain has TRBV9 and TRBJ2-7, with unresolved D. Looked up from germline, CDR1 is SGDLS and CDR2 is YYNGEE. Trimming left V 0 bases short and J 6 bases short, with 10 bases between. The CDR3 is 13 residues long. This CDR3 reads CASSVAPGSEQYV. The CDR3 region has the DNA TGTGCCAGCAGCGTAGCTCCGGGTTCCGAGCAGTACGTC.

CDR3 coding DNA: TGTGCCAGCAGTGAGAGAGGGAGGGGGGAGACCCAGTACTTC. Translation gives CASSERGRGETQYF. The chain is built from TRBV2 and TRBJ2-5; D might be TRBD2 (7 bases). V lost 3 bases to trimming and J lost 5 bases, with 13 bases between them. CDR3 size: 14 residues. The germline V gene has CDR1 SNHLY and CDR2 FYNNEI.

The J gene is TRBJ1-2, the V gene TRBV27, with D uncertain. V was clipped by 4 bases and J by 1 base, with 7 bases between them. Germline CDR1 reads MNHEY; CDR2 reads SMNVEV (reference sequence). This CDR3 has 13 amino acids. CDR3 DNA: TGTGCCAGCAGTTCGTGGCTTAACTATGGCTACACCTTC. It is translated as CASSSWLNYGYTF.

The V gene is TRBV11-3, the J gene TRBJ1-2, with D tentatively TRBD1 (5 bases). This CDR3 is built from 16 residues. Germline V gene lookup returns CDR1 SGHNT and CDR2 YENEEA. V was clipped by 1 base and J by 4 bases, with 16 bases between them. CDR3 nucleotides: TGTGCCAGCAGCTTAGGGGGCGCCCCAGGGCCCTATGGCTACACCTTC. This codes for CASSLGGAPGPYGYTF.

The chain couples TRBV6-6 to TRBJ1-6; 8 bases match TRBD1. The V gene end was trimmed by 8 bases and the J gene end by 8 bases; junction bases not matched to a gene: 11. The CDR3 runs to 15 residues. Germline V gives CDR1 MNHNY, CDR2 SVGAGI (reference sequence). CDR3 coding DNA: TGTGCCAGCGGACGGAGTGTGACAGGGGATTCACCCCTCCACTTT. Protein: CASGRSVTGDSPLHF.

This chain uses TRBV18 with TRBJ2-2, with TRBD2 matching over 9 bases. This CDR3 spans 16 amino acids. V gave up 4 bases and J gave up 2 bases; unmatched junction bases: 5. The germline CDR1 and CDR2 sequences are KGHSH and LQKENI. The CDR3: CASSLPSGANTGELFF. CDR3 bases: TGTGCCAGCTCACTCCCTAGCGGGGCAAACACCGGGGAGCTGTTTTTT. Together with reference TRBV18 and TRBJ2-2, the CDR3 gives the full variable domain: NAGVMQNPRHLVRRRGQEARLRCSPMKGHSHVYWYRQLPEEGLKFMVYLQKENIIDESGMPKERFSAEFPKEGPSILRIQQVVRGDSAAYFCASSLPSGANTGELFFGEGSRLTVL.

This clone was picked up a small number of times. The V gene is TRBV30, the J gene TRBJ1-5; no clear D gene. Per germline, CDR1 GTSNPN and CDR2 SVGIG (reference sequence). The length of the CDR3 is 13 residues. V gave up 4 bases and J gave up 9 bases, with 16 bases separating them. The CDR3 sequence is CAWTPGPARPQHF. In nucleotides, the CDR3 is TGTGCCTGGACCCCCGGCCCAGCGCGGCCCCAGCATTTT.

The chain combines TRBV12-3 or TRBV12-4 with TRBJ1-1; D is undetermined. The CDR3 has 13 amino acids. Trimming removed 3 bases from V and 0 bases from J, with 5 bases in between. CDR3: CASSFEVNTEAFF. CDR3 DNA sequence: TGTGCCAGCAGTTTTGAGGTGAACACTGAAGCTTTCTTT.

This clone occurred once. This rearrangement joins TRBV6-5 to TRBJ1-5; 8 bases agree with TRBD1. The V gene's germline CDR1 is MNHEY and CDR2 SVGAGI. The ends lost 8 bases at V and 4 bases at J; junction bases unmatched: 7. CDR3 length: 14 residues. Here the CDR3 DNA reads TGTGCCAGCCAAGCCAGGGGGCTAAATCAGCCCCAGCATTTT. Its translation is CASQARGLNQPQHF.

The V gene is TRBV19, the J gene TRBJ1-3, with D perhaps matching TRBD1 (6 bases). CDR1 LNHDA and CDR2 SQIVND come from the germline V gene (reference sequence). This CDR3 contains 17 residues. Trimming cost V 3 bases and J 2 bases, with 17 bases left between them. CDR3 protein: CASSILQGRGPGNTIYF. CDR3 in DNA: TGTGCCAGTAGTATTCTACAGGGTAGAGGCCCTGGAAACACCATATATTTT.

The rearrangement joins TRBV7-9 to TRBJ1-2; 12 nucleotides agree with TRBD1. This CDR3 contains 12 residues. Trimming removed 9 bases from V and 8 bases from J; junction bases left unmatched: 4. The germline V gene has CDR1 SEHNR and CDR2 FQNEAQ (reference sequence). CDR3 amino acids: CASTGTGGGYTF. In DNA, the CDR3 is TGTGCCAGTACCGGGACAGGGGGCGGCTACACCTTC.

The V gene is TRBV14, the J gene TRBJ1-5; 7 bases are a match to TRBD1. CDR1 and CDR2 from the germline V gene are SGHDN and FVKESK. The CDR3 runs to 14 residues. V trimming: 4 bases; J trimming: 5 bases; junction bases outside the gene matches: 5. The CDR3 here is CASSPTGRHQPQHF. The CDR3 nucleotides are TGTGCCAGCAGCCCGACAGGGCGGCATCAGCCCCAGCATTTT.

The chain employs TRBV12-3 or TRBV12-4 and TRBJ1-2; 7 bases fit TRBD1. Losses at the gene ends were 6 bases for V and 5 bases for J; bases not matched to a gene: 0. The CDR3 is made up of 11 amino acids. The CDR3 protein is CASRTGYGYTF. The CDR3 DNA reads as TGTGCCAGCAGGACAGGGTATGGCTACACCTTC.

In its sample, this clone was seen a few times. The chain couples TRBV5-5 to TRBJ1-2; maybe TRBD1 (5 bases). The CDR3 covers 13 residues. Germline CDR1 SGHKS, CDR2 YYEKEE (reference sequence). Trimming removed 3 bases at V and 9 bases at J, with 15 bases between. CDR3 residues: CASSWTSPGSYTF. The CDR3 DNA is TGTGCCAGCAGCTGGACATCCCCAGGGAGCTACACCTTC.

The chain couples TRBV7-2 to TRBJ1-5, with 9 bases matching TRBD1. The CDR3 sequence is 14 residues long. The V and J ends lost 1 base and 6 bases, in that order; junction bases with no gene match: 1. Germline loops: CDR1 SGHTA, CDR2 FQGNSA. DNA of the CDR3: TGTGCCAGCAGCTTAGGGACAGGGGCTCAGCCCCAGCATTTT. The encoded protein is CASSLGTGAQPQHF.